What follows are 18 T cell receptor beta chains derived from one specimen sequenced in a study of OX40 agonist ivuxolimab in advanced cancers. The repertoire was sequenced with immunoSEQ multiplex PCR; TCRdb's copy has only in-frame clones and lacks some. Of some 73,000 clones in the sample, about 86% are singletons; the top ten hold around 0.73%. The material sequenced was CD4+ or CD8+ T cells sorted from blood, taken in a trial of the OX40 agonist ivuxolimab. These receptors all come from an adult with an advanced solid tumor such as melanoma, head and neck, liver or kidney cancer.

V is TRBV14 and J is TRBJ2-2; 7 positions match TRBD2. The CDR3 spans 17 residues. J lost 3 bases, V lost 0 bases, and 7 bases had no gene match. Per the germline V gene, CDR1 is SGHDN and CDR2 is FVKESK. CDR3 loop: CASSQDRLAEYTGELFF. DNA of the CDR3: TGTGCCAGCAGCCAAGATAGGCTAGCGGAATACACCGGGGAGCTGTTTTTT.

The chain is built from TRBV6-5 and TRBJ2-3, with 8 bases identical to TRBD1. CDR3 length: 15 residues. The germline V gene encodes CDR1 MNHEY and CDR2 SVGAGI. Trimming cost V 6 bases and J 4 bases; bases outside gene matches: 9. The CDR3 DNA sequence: TGTGCCAGCAGCCGACGACAGGGGCCCCCAGATACGCAGTATTTT. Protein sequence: CASSRRQGPPDTQYF.

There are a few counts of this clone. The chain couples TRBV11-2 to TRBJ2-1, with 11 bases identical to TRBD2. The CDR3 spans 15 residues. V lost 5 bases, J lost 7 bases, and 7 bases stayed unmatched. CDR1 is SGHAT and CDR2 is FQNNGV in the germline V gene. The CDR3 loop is CASSQGLAAINEQFF. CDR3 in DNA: TGTGCCAGCAGCCAGGGACTAGCGGCCATAAATGAGCAGTTCTTC.

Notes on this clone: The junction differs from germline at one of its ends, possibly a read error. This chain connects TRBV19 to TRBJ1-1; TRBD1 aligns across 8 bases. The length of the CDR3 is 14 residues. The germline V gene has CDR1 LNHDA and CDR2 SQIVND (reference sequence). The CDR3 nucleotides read TGTGCCAGTAGGGGGTTAGGACAGGGCCCTGAGGCTTTCTTT. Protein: CASRGLGQGPEAFF.

The CDR3 bases are TGTGCCAGCAGTTACTCCAGTGGCCCCAGCACAGATACGCAGTATTTT. Its protein product is CASSYSSGPSTDTQYF. The rearrangement uses TRBV6-5 and TRBJ2-3; no clear D. V was clipped by 0 bases and J by 0 bases, with 10 bases between them. Germline V lookup: CDR1 MNHEY, CDR2 SVGAGI. The CDR3 sequence is 16 residues long.

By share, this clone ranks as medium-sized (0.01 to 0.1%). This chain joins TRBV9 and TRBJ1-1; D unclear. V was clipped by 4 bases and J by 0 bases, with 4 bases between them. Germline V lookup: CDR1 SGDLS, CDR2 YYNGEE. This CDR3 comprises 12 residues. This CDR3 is CASSSMNTEAFF. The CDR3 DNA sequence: TGTGCCAGCAGCTCAATGAACACTGAAGCTTTCTTT.

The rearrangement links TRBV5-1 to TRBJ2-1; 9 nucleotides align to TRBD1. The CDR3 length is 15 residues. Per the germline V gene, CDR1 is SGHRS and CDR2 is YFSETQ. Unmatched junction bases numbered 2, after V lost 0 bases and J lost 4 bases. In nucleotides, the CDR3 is TGCGCCAGCAGCTTGGCAGGGACAGGGTACAATGAGCAGTTCTTC. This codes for CASSLAGTGYNEQFF. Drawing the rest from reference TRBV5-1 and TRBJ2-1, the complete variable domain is KAGVTQTPRYLIKTRGQQVTLSCSPISGHRSVSWYQQTPGQGLQFLFEYFSETQRNKGNFPGRFSGRQFSNSRSEMNVSTLELGDSALYLCASSLAGTGYNEQFFGPGTRLTVL.

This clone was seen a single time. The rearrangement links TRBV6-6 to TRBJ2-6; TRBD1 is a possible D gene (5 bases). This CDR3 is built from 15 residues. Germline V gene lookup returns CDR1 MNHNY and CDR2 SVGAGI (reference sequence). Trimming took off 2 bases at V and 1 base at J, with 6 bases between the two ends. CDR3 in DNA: TGTGCCAGCAGTTACACAGGTTCTGGGGCCAACGTCCTGACTTTC. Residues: CASSYTGSGANVLTF.

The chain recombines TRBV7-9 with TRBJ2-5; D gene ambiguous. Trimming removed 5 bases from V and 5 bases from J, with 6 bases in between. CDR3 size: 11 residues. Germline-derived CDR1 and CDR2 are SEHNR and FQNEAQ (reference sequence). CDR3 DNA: TGTGCCAGCAGCCCCCGGGAGACCCAGTACTTC. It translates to CASSPRETQYF.

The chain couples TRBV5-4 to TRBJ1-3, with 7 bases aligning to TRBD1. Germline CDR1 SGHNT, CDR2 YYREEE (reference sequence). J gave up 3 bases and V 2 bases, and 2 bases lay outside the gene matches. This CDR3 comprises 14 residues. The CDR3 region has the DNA TGTGCCAGCAGCTTACAGGGGAATGGAAACACCATATATTTT. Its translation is CASSLQGNGNTIYF.

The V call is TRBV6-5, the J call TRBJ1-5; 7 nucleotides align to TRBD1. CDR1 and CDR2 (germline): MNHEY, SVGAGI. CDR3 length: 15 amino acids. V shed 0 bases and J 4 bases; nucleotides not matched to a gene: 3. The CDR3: CASSYSGGANQPQHF. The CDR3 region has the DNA TGTGCCAGCAGTTACTCAGGGGGCGCGAATCAGCCCCAGCATTTT.

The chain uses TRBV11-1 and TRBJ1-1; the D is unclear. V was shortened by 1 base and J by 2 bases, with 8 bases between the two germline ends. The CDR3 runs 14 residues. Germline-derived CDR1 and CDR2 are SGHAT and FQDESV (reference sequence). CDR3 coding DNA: TGTGCCAGCAGCTTAGATGCAGCCAACACTGAAGCTTTCTTT. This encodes CASSLDAANTEAFF.

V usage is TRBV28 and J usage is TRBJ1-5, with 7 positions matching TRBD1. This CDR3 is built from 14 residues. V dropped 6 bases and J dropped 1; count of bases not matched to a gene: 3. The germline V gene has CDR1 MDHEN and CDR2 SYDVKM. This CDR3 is CASRGGTSNQPQHF. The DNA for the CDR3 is TGTGCCAGCAGAGGGGGCACGAGCAATCAGCCCCAGCATTTT.

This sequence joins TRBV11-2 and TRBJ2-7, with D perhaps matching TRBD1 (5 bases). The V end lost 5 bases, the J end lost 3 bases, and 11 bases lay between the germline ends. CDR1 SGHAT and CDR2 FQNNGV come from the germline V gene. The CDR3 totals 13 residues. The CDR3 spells CASSLTTDYEQYF. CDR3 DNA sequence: TGTGCCAGCAGCCTAACGACAGACTACGAGCAGTACTTC.

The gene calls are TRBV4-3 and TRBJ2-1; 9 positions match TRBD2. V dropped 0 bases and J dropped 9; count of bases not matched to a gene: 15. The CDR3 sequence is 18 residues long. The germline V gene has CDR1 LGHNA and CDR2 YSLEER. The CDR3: CASSQDLIRGGAFIEQFF. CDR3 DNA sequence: TGCGCCAGCAGCCAAGATCTGATCCGCGGGGGGGCCTTTATTGAGCAGTTCTTC.

The CDR3 DNA reads TGTGCCAGCAGCTTAACACCGCTAACCCAGCTTCGATCCACAGATACGCAGTATTTT. Its protein product is CASSLTPLTQLRSTDTQYF. The chain employs TRBV7-3 and TRBJ2-3; D gene unclear. Germline CDR1 and CDR2: SGHTA and FQGTGA. CDR3 size: 19 residues. V lost 0 bases and J 2 bases, leaving 21 bases between the germline ends.

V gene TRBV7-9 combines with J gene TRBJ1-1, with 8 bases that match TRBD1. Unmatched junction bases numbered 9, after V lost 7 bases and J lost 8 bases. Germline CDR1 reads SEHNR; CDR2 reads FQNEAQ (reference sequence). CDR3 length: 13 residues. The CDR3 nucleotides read TGTGCCAGCACCGGACAGGGCCCGGGGGAAGCTTTCTTT. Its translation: CASTGQGPGEAFF.

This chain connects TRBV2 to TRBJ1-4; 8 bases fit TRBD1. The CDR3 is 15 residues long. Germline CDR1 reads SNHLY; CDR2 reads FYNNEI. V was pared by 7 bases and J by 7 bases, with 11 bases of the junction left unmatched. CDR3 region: CASTLPTGGREKLFF. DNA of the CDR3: TGTGCCAGCACACTTCCTACAGGGGGGCGTGAAAAACTGTTTTTT. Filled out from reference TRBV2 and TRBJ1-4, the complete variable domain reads EPEVTQTPSHQVTQMGQEVILRCVPISNHLYFYWYRQILGQKVEFLVSFYNNEISEKSEIFDDQFSVERPDGSNFTLKIRSTKLEDSAMYFCASTLPTGGREKLFFGSGTQLSVL.